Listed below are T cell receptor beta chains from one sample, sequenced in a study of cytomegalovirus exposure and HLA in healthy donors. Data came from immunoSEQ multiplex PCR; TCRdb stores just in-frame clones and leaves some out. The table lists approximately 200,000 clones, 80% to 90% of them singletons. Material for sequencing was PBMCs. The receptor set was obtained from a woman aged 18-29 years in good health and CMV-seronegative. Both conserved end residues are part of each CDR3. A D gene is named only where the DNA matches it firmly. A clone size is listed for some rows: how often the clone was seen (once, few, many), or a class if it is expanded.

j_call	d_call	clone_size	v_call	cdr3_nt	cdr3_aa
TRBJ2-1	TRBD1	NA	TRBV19	TGTGCCAGCGGACAGGCTTGGGGCTATGAGCAGTTCTTC	CASGQAWGYEQFF
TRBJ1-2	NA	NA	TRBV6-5	TGTGCCAGCAGTACCCGACAGACAACTAACTATGGCTACACCTTC	CASSTRQTTNYGYTF
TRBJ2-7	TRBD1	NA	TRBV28	TGTGCCAGCAGTTCGGACAGGGGGAAGTACGAGCAGTACTTC	CASSSDRGKYEQYF
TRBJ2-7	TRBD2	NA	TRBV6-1	TGTGCCATCGGGGGGAGCGGGGCCTACGAGCAGTACTTC	CAIGGSGAYEQYF
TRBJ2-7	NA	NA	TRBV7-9	TGTGCCAGCAGCCGGCGAGACTTCCCTTACGAGCAGTACTTC	CASSRRDFPYEQYF
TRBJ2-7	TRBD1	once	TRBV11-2	TGTGCCAGCTCAGACAGGGGGGAACGAAGGAGCTCCGAGCAGTACTTC	CASSDRGERRSSEQYF
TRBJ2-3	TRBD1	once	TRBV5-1	TGCGCCAGCAGCTCGGGACAGAGAACAGATACGCAGTATTTT	CASSSGQRTDTQYF
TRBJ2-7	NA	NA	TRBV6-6	TGTGCCAGCAGTTCCGGACAGTCGAATAGCGAGCAGTACTTC	CASSSGQSNSEQYF
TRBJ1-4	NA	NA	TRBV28	TGTGCCAGCAGATCTACGACAGGTCTCAATGAAAAACTGTTTTTT	CASRSTTGLNEKLFF
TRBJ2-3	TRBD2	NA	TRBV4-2	TGTGCCAGCAGCCAAGCCAGCGGGGACACAGATACGCAGTATTTT	CASSQASGDTDTQYF
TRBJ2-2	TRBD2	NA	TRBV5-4	TGTGCCAGCAGCCCCGGGACTAGCGGGTGGAGAAACGGGGAGCTGTTTTTT	CASSPGTSGWRNGELFF
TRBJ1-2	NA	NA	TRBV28	TGTGCCAGCAGTTGGCAGGGCTATGGCTACACCTTC	CASSWQGYGYTF
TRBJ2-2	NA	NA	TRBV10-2	TGCGCCAGCAGTGATCAGGGTTGGGACACCGGGGAGCTGTTTTTT	CASSDQGWDTGELFF
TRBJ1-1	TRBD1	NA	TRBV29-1	TGCAGCGTAAGGACAGGGGAATTTGGTGAAGCTTTCTTT	CSVRTGEFGEAFF
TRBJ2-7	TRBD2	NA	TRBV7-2	TGTGCCAGCAGCCCGAGGACTAGCGGGTACGAGCAGTACTTC	CASSPRTSGYEQYF
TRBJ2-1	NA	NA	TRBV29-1	TGCAGCTGCGGGTTTCCCCCCTATGAGCAGTTCTTC	CSCGFPPYEQFF
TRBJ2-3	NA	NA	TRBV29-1	TGCAGCGTTATATGGGGAGGCACAGATACGCAGTATTTT	CSVIWGGTDTQYF
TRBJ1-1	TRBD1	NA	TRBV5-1	TGCGCCAGCAACTTCGAGGACAGGTCTGAAGCTTTCTTT	CASNFEDRSEAFF
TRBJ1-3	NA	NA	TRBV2	TGTGCCAGCAGTGAAATGGGCCTGAGTCTTGGAAACACCATATATTTT	CASSEMGLSLGNTIYF
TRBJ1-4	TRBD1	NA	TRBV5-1	TGCGCCAGCAGCATAGGGGGCGCAAGTTCTAGAGGGGAAAAACTGTTTTTT	CASSIGGASSRGEKLFF
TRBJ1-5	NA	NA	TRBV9	TGTGCCAGCAGCGTCCCTCCAGGGGACAATCAGCCCCAGCATTTT	CASSVPPGDNQPQHF
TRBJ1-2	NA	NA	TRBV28	TGTGCCAGCAGGAGATTCGAGTTACCCTATGGCTACACCTTC	CASRRFELPYGYTF
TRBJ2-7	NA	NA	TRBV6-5	TGTGCCAGCAGTTACGGCAGGGTTTACGAGCAGTACTTC	CASSYGRVYEQYF
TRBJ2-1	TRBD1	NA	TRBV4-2	TGTGCCAGCAGCCAAGGACTAAGACAGGGTGACAATGAGCAGTTCTTC	CASSQGLRQGDNEQFF
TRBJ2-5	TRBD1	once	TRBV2	TGTGCCAGCATTTCGGGACAGGGAGACCAAGAGACCCAGTACTTC	CASISGQGDQETQYF
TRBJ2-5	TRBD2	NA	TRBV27	TGTGCCAGCAGTTCGACGAATAGCGGGAGCAAGACCCAGTACTTC	CASSSTNSGSKTQYF
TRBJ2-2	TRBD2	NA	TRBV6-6	TGTGCCAGCACCTGGGGGACTACCCTTTCCGGGGAGCTGTTTTTT	CASTWGTTLSGELFF
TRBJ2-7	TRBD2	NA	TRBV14	TGTGCCAGCAGCTCCTCTGCTAGCGGGAGGGGCTACGAGCAGTACTTC	CASSSSASGRGYEQYF
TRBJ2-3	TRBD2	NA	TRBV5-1	TGCGCCAGCAGCCCAAGACTAGCGGGGGGCACAGATACGCAGTATTTT	CASSPRLAGGTDTQYF
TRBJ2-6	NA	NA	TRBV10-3	TGTGCCCCAACCCTCCGGTACTCTGGGGCCAACGTCCTGACTTTC	CAPTLRYSGANVLTF
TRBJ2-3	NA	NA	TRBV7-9	TGTGCCAGCAGCTTATCTAGTATAGGAGGGCCCGTTAGGACAGATACGCAGTATTTT	CASSLSSIGGPVRTDTQYF
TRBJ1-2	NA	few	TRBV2	TGTGCCAGCAGTGTGGACAGTACTACAAGCTATGGCTACACCTTC	CASSVDSTTSYGYTF
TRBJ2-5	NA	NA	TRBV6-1	TGTGCCAGCAGCAGATTAGAGACCCAGTACTTC	CASSRLETQYF
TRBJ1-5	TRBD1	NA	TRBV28	TGTGCCAGCATCTCCGGGACAGGGTACCAGCCCCAGCATTTT	CASISGTGYQPQHF
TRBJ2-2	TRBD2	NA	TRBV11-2	TGTGCCAGCAGCCTAGCGGGTAACACCGGGGAGCTGTTTTTT	CASSLAGNTGELFF
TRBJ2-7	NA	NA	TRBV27	TGTGCCAGCAGTTTCAACAACTACGAGCAGTACTTC	CASSFNNYEQYF
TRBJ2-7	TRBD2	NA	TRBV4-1	TGCGCCAGCAGCCAAGGCTCCGGGCGGGACTACTCCTACGAGCAGTACTTC	CASSQGSGRDYSYEQYF
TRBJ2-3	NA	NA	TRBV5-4	TGTGCCAGCAGCTTGGGAGCTGCAGATACGCAGTATTTT	CASSLGAADTQYF
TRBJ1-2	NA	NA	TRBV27	TGTGCCAGCAGCCGAACAGGTTTCGCCCGGTCATATGGCTACACCTTC	CASSRTGFARSYGYTF
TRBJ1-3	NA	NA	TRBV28	TGTGCCAGCAGCCCTAATTTCTCTGGAAACACCATATATTTT	CASSPNFSGNTIYF
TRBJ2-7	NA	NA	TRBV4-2	TGTGCCAGCAGCCAACGTTACGGGGACTCCGTGTACGAGCAGTACTTC	CASSQRYGDSVYEQYF
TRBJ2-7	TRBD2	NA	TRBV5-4	TGTGCCAGCAGCCCAGACGAGCGGGAGGGCCTCGACGAGCAGTACTTC	CASSPDEREGLDEQYF
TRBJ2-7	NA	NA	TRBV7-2	TGTGCCAGCAGCCTCCTGGGTCTAGCCCCCTCTCGCGAGCAGTACTTC	CASSLLGLAPSREQYF
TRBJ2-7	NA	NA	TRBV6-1	TGTGCCAGCAGTGACCGGGGGGAGCAGTACTTC	CASSDRGEQYF
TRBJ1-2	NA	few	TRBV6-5	TGTGCCAGCAGTTACGGGGGGGCCGGGTATGGCTACACCTTC	CASSYGGAGYGYTF
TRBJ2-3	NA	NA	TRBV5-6	TGTGCCAGCAGCTTGCAGAGCCTGATAGCGAGAAGCACAGATACGCAGTATTTT	CASSLQSLIARSTDTQYF
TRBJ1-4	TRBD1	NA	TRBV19	TGTGCCAGCCTCCGGACAGGGAGTGAAAAACTGTTTTTT	CASLRTGSEKLFF
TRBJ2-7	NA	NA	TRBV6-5	TGTGCCAGCAGTCCATCTCGGGATACCTACGAGCAGTACTTC	CASSPSRDTYEQYF
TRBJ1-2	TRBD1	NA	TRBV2	TGTGCCAGCAGCGAGGGACAGGGGGCCTATGGCTACACCTTC	CASSEGQGAYGYTF
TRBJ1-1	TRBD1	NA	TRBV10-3	TGTGCCATCAGGCTGACAGGGGGAACGAACACTGAAGCTTTCTTT	CAIRLTGGTNTEAFF
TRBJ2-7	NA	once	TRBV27	TGTGCCAGCAGGCGGGCGACCTACGAGCAGTACTTC	CASRRATYEQYF
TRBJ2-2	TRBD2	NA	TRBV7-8	TGTGCCAGCAGCACCGGACTAGCGGGAGGGCCCGGGGAGCTGTTTTTT	CASSTGLAGGPGELFF
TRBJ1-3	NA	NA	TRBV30	TGTGCCTGGAGGGACATACCCTCTGGAAACACCATATATTTT	CAWRDIPSGNTIYF
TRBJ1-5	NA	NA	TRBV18	TGTGCCAGCTCACCAGGGGCTTACAATCAGCCCCAGCATTTT	CASSPGAYNQPQHF